Listed below are T cell receptor beta chains from one sample, sequenced in a study of blood T cells in healthy people across ages. One entry per CDR3 protein results from TCRdb running MiXCR on the 5' RACE reads. The table lists under 2,000,000 distinct CDR3 sequences, around 50% of them singletons. Material: blood. The receptors stem from a woman aged 35 to 49 in good health. Each CDR3 is given with its conserved first and last residue. Fields, in order: CDR3 protein, CDR3 DNA, clone size, D gene, J gene, V gene. A D gene is named only where the DNA matches it firmly. Clone size is not always given. Where it is, it says once, few, many or a class for expanded clones.

cdr3_aa: CASSMGRETQYF
cdr3_nt: TGTGCCAGCAGTATGGGTCGGGAGACCCAGTACTTC
clone_size: .
d_call: .
j_call: TRBJ2-5
v_call: TRBV28

cdr3_aa: CASSLGASKGEWETQYF
cdr3_nt: TGCGCCAGCAGCTTGGGGGCCTCGAAGGGAGAATGGGAGACCCAGTACTTC
clone_size: few
d_call: .
j_call: TRBJ2-5
v_call: TRBV5-1

cdr3_aa: CASSYSGSGANVLTF
cdr3_nt: TGTGCCAGCAGTTACTCGGGCTCTGGGGCCAACGTCCTGACTTTC
clone_size: many
d_call: .
j_call: TRBJ2-6
v_call: TRBV6-2/TRBV6-3

cdr3_aa: CATSGGGGYTF
cdr3_nt: TGTGCCACTTCAGGGGGCGGTGGCTACACCTTC
clone_size: .
d_call: TRBD1
j_call: TRBJ1-2
v_call: TRBV27

cdr3_aa: CASSFGRNNEQFF
cdr3_nt: TGCGCCAGCAGCTTCGGTAGAAACAATGAGCAGTTCTTC
clone_size: .
d_call: .
j_call: TRBJ2-1
v_call: TRBV5-1

cdr3_aa: CASSYLGQGTGTNEQFF
cdr3_nt: TGTGCCAGCAGTTACTTAGGACAGGGCACAGGAACGAATGAGCAGTTCTTC
clone_size: few
d_call: TRBD1
j_call: TRBJ2-1
v_call: TRBV6-5

cdr3_aa: CASSQDRWRGGLNEQYF
cdr3_nt: TGTGCCAGCAGCCAAGATCGGTGGCGGGGGGGCCTCAATGAGCAGTACTTC
clone_size: .
d_call: TRBD2
j_call: TRBJ2-4
v_call: TRBV4-2

cdr3_aa: CSVARIGTHPEKLFF
cdr3_nt: TGCAGTGTAGCACGGATAGGGACTCACCCTGAAAAACTGTTTTTT
clone_size: .
d_call: .
j_call: TRBJ1-4
v_call: TRBV20-1

cdr3_aa: CAISDSGLSYGYTF
cdr3_nt: TGTGCCATCAGTGACTCCGGACTGAGCTATGGCTACACCTTC
clone_size: few
d_call: .
j_call: TRBJ1-2
v_call: TRBV10-3

cdr3_aa: CATKARMRHEKLFF
cdr3_nt: TGTGCCACCAAAGCCCGGATGCGGCATGAAAAACTGTTTTTT
clone_size: .
d_call: .
j_call: TRBJ1-4
v_call: TRBV28

cdr3_aa: CASSLTSGGLPFF
cdr3_nt: TGTGCCAGCAGCTTGACTAGCGGGGGATTGCCGTTCTTC
clone_size: .
d_call: TRBD2
j_call: TRBJ2-1
v_call: TRBV5-6

cdr3_aa: CASSREAVDGYTF
cdr3_nt: TGTGCCAGCAGTAGAGAGGCAGTGGATGGCTACACCTTC
clone_size: .
d_call: .
j_call: TRBJ1-2
v_call: TRBV6-5

cdr3_aa: CATSGTGGESYEQYF
cdr3_nt: TGTGCCACCAGTGGGACAGGGGGAGAGAGCTACGAGCAGTACTTC
clone_size: few
d_call: TRBD1
j_call: TRBJ2-7
v_call: TRBV24-1

cdr3_aa: CASSHLAGVAYNEQYF
cdr3_nt: TGCGCCAGCAGCCATTTAGCGGGGGTCGCCTACAATGAGCAGTACTTC
clone_size: .
d_call: TRBD2
j_call: TRBJ2-7
v_call: TRBV4-1

cdr3_aa: CSAYELGAGNQPQHF
cdr3_nt: TGCAGTGCCTACGAGCTGGGGGCGGGCAATCAGCCCCAGCATTTT
clone_size: .
d_call: .
j_call: TRBJ1-5
v_call: TRBV20-1

cdr3_aa: CASSLFSADRGNGYTF
cdr3_nt: TGTGCCAGCAGCTTATTTTCAGCGGACAGGGGGAATGGCTACACCTTC
clone_size: .
d_call: TRBD1
j_call: TRBJ1-2
v_call: TRBV13

cdr3_aa: CAIGTGTQNTEAFF
cdr3_nt: TGTGCCATCGGGACCGGGACACAGAACACTGAAGCTTTCTTT
clone_size: .
d_call: .
j_call: TRBJ1-1
v_call: TRBV10-3

cdr3_aa: CATEVAGGLNMGYNEQFF
cdr3_nt: TGTGCCACCGAGGTAGCGGGGGGCCTGAACATGGGTTACAATGAGCAGTTCTTC
clone_size: .
d_call: TRBD2
j_call: TRBJ2-1
v_call: TRBV13

cdr3_aa: CASRGTAEINIQYF
cdr3_nt: TGTGCCAGCAGAGGGACAGCGGAAATAAACATTCAGTACTTC
clone_size: few
d_call: TRBD1
j_call: TRBJ2-4
v_call: TRBV27

cdr3_aa: CSVEDPRGGTDTQYF
cdr3_nt: TGCAGCGTTGAAGATCCTCGGGGGGGCACAGATACGCAGTATTTT
clone_size: .
d_call: TRBD2
j_call: TRBJ2-3
v_call: TRBV29-1

cdr3_aa: CASRTSGGNQPQHF
cdr3_nt: TGTGCCAGCAGGACCTCCGGGGGCAATCAGCCCCAGCATTTT
clone_size: few
d_call: .
j_call: TRBJ1-5
v_call: TRBV12-3/TRBV12-4

cdr3_aa: CASSLRGVENIQYF
cdr3_nt: TGCGCCAGCAGCCTCAGGGGGGTTGAAAACATTCAGTACTTC
clone_size: .
d_call: .
j_call: TRBJ2-4
v_call: TRBV5-1

cdr3_aa: CASCLGGFYNEQFF
cdr3_nt: TGTGCCAGCTGCCTGGGGGGATTCTACAATGAGCAGTTCTTC
clone_size: .
d_call: .
j_call: TRBJ2-1
v_call: TRBV12-3/TRBV12-4